A selection of T cell receptor beta chains follows, all from one sample in a study of blood T cells in healthy people across ages. From the 5' RACE reads, TCRdb called clonotypes with MiXCR, one entry per CDR3 protein. The sample includes about 1.7 million distinct CDR3 sequences, 25% to 30% seen only once; the top ten take about 7.7%. The sequenced material came from blood. These receptors all come from a woman between 25 and 40 years old in good health. Both conserved end residues are part of each CDR3. Only some rows state a clone size, as once, few, many or a class for expanded clones.

. TRBV6-2/TRBV6-3 CASSFTDRATYEQYF
few TRBV5-4 CASSLGYGNTDPQYF
. TRBV20-1 CSARGVANYGYTF
. TRBV13 CASSLGSSKGYTF
. TRBV24-1 CATSDRDIYGYTF
few TRBV6-5 CASSYGATDTQYF
. TRBV2 CASSESRTSLYTQYF
. TRBV6-6 CASRAQTSGRNEQYF
few TRBV20-1 CSARIATGGAYGYTF
. TRBV20-1 CSARSGRTSTDTQYF
. TRBV20-1 CSARELVSTDTRYF
. TRBV2 CASSEYGYSYNEQFF
. TRBV4-3 CASSPHRDRREKLFF
few TRBV24-1 CATQRTGSTDTQYF
few TRBV29-1 CSVGGTGGNQPQHF
. TRBV20-1 CSARLSQPGQLNTEAFF
once TRBV9 CASSARQGQGSPLHF
. TRBV19 CASAGLRTDTQYF
few TRBV4-1 CASSQAPGADTQYF
many TRBV18 CASSPDRGSPLHF
. TRBV27 CASKGGRGEVRNSPLHF
few TRBV20-1 CSARSGEEPNEQFF